These 2 T cell receptor beta chains were sequenced from one sample in a study of CD8+CD57+ T cells in acquired aplastic anemia. Genomic DNA constituted the template upon which TCR beta VDJ and CDR3 profiling was performed. Via MiXCR, TCRdb re-called the reads, giving one row per CDR3 protein. The sample contains 100,000 to 150,000 distinct CDR3 sequences, about 46% of which appear only once. Sample: sorted CD4+, CD8+, or CD8+CD57+ T cells (not recorded which) from PBMCs. The receptor source for this set is a human donor in good health, serving as a control.

This sequence joins TRBV19 and TRBJ2-1, with 9 bases fitting TRBD2. V dropped 11 bases and J dropped 8; count of bases not matched to a gene: 13. The V gene's germline CDR1 is LNHDA and CDR2 SQIVND (reference sequence). The CDR3 length is 14 residues. CDR3 amino acids: CASSSLAGLDEQFF. In nucleotides, the CDR3 is TGTGCCTCCAGCAGCCTAGCGGGATTAGATGAGCAGTTCTTC. The full variable domain, in which reference TRBV19 and TRBJ2-1 provide the parts outside the CDR3, is DGGITQSPKYLFRKEGQNVTLSCEQNLNHDAMYWYRQDPGQGLRLIYYSQIVNDFQKGDIAEGYSVSREKKESFPLTVTSAQKNPTAFYLCASSSLAGLDEQFFGPGTRLTVL.

The CDR3 is CSAGRQGAYEQYF. CDR3 in DNA: TGCAGTGCTGGAAGGCAGGGGGCCTACGAGCAGTACTTC. This chain links TRBV20-1 with TRBJ2-7, with TRBD1 matching 7 bases. This CDR3 is built from 13 residues. V lost 5 bases and J lost 2; bases outside the gene matches: 6. Germline loops: CDR1 DFQATT, CDR2 SNEGSKA (reference sequence).